These T cell receptor beta chains were read from a single sample in a study of regulatory T cells in long-lasting Graves disease. TCRdb passed the multiplex PCR reads through MiXCR, listing each CDR3 protein once. The sample lists about 220,000 distinct CDR3 sequences; roughly a fifth were seen once. The data were also submitted as part of a second study, on T cells in Graves' hyperthyroidism and ophthalmopathy.

The sample was peripheral blood mononuclear cells (PBMCs), taken at new diagnosis, from a patient treated with antithyroid drugs. These receptors originate from a woman between 25 and 40 years old with Graves disease. CDR3s include the opening cysteine and the closing phenylalanine or tryptophan. Fields, in order: V gene, J gene, clone size, D gene, CDR3 DNA, CDR3 protein. A D gene is named only where the DNA matches it firmly. Clone size is shown for a subset of rows, as once, few, many or a class of expanded clone.

>TRBV27|TRBJ2-7|many|-
TGTGCCAGCAGTTTCCTCCTCGAGCAGTACTTC
CASSFLLEQYF
>TRBV20-1|TRBJ1-5|-|TRBD1
TGCAGTGCTACGCAGGGGGCCAGCAATCAGCCCCAGCATTTT
CSATQGASNQPQHF
>TRBV6-1|TRBJ1-2|-|-
TGTGCCAGCAGTGAACGACAGTTGAGTGGCTACACCTTC
CASSERQLSGYTF
>TRBV15|TRBJ1-1|few|-
TGTGCCACCAGCAGACCGAACACTGAAGCTTTCTTT
CATSRPNTEAFF
>TRBV14|TRBJ1-1|many|-
TGTGCCAGCAGCCAATCCCCATACATGAACACTGAAGCTTTCTTT
CASSQSPYMNTEAFF
>TRBV4-1|TRBJ2-3|-|-
TGCGCCAGCAGCCAAGGAGGGGGGGATCCGCAGTATTTT
CASSQGGGDPQYF
>TRBV12-3/TRBV12-4|TRBJ2-7|many|-
TGTGCCAGCAGTTTCATCCTCTCCCCCTCCTACGAGCAGTACTTC
CASSFILSPSYEQYF
>TRBV19|TRBJ1-5|many|-
TGTGCCAGTAGTATAGCGGGCAATCAGCCCCAGCATTTT
CASSIAGNQPQHF
>TRBV19|TRBJ2-2|many|-
TGTGCCAGTAGTATCGGGACCGCTAACACCGGGGAGCTGTTTTTT
CASSIGTANTGELFF
>TRBV24-1|TRBJ1-2|many|-
TGTGCCACCAGTGATTCCCGACATCCGGGGGGATATGGCTACACCTTC
CATSDSRHPGGYGYTF
>TRBV20-1|TRBJ1-2|few|-
TGCAGTGCCTCCCCAAGCCGGGCAGAGGGCTACACCTTC
CSASPSRAEGYTF
>TRBV30|TRBJ2-7|many|-
TGTGCCTGGGGGGGGTCCTACGAGCAGTACTTC
CAWGGSYEQYF
>TRBV5-6|TRBJ1-3|few|-
TGTGCCAGCAGCTTGGCTGGGTTACACACCATATATTTT
CASSLAGLHTIYF
>TRBV9|TRBJ2-7|few|TRBD1
TGTGCCAGCAGCGTAAGTGGGACAGGGGTGACCTACGAGCAGTACTTC
CASSVSGTGVTYEQYF
>TRBV28|TRBJ1-2|many|-
TGTGCCAGCAGTCCCCTTTCGGGCCGAATCTCCAAGGGCTACACCTTC
CASSPLSGRISKGYTF
>TRBV18|TRBJ2-5|few|-
TGTGCCAGCTCTCAAAAGGGGGAGACCCAGTACTTC
CASSQKGETQYF
>TRBV19|TRBJ2-7|many|TRBD2
TGTGCCAGTAGACAACCGGGACTAGCGGGCGACTACGAGCAGTACTTC
CASRQPGLAGDYEQYF
>TRBV5-1|TRBJ1-3|many|-
TGCGCCAGTTCCACGCGGGCCTCTGGAAACACCATATATTTT
CASSTRASGNTIYF
>TRBV29-1|TRBJ2-5|many|-
TGCAGCGTTGTTTGGGCAGGGAGGTTAGAGACCCAGTACTTC
CSVVWAGRLETQYF
>TRBV6-1|TRBJ1-6|once|-
TGTGCCAGCAACACCCCCAGCCGAGGGATTTCACCCCTCCACTTT
CASNTPSRGISPLHF
>TRBV12-3/TRBV12-4|TRBJ1-3|many|TRBD1
TGTGCCAGCGGAACAGGGGGCGTCCGCTCTGGAAACACCATATATTTT
CASGTGGVRSGNTIYF
>TRBV7-9|TRBJ1-4|few|-
TGTGCCAGCAGCCCCACCCGACTTGAAAAACTGTTTTTT
CASSPTRLEKLFF
>TRBV12-3/TRBV12-4|TRBJ2-3|few|-
TGTGCCAGCATCGCGGGGCTTACGGGGACTAGCACAGATACGCAGTATTTT
CASIAGLTGTSTDTQYF
>TRBV20-1|TRBJ2-5|many|-
TGCAGTGCTAGTCGGTCACGTCTAAAAGAGACCCAGTACTTC
CSASRSRLKETQYF
>TRBV3-1|TRBJ1-3|-|-
TGTGCCAGCAGCCAAGGCACAGGGTTTTCTGGAAACACCATATATTTT
CASSQGTGFSGNTIYF
>TRBV19|TRBJ1-1|many|-
TGTGCCAGTAGTATAAAGGCGGCAGGGTGGGGGAAGAACACTGAAGCTTTCTTT
CASSIKAAGWGKNTEAFF
>TRBV30|TRBJ1-6|-|TRBD1
TGTGCCTACGGGACAGGGGTATCACCCCTCCACTTT
CAYGTGVSPLHF
>TRBV2|TRBJ1-2|many|-
TGTGCCAGCAGTACCGTCGAGTCCTATGGCTACACCTTC
CASSTVESYGYTF
>TRBV5-4|TRBJ2-7|-|-
TGTGCCAGCAGCACCGGAGGAGGGAGCTCCTACGAGCAGTACTTC
CASSTGGGSSYEQYF
>TRBV30|TRBJ1-2|many|-
TGTGCCTGGAGTGATGTGGGCTACACCTTC
CAWSDVGYTF
>TRBV2|TRBJ2-4|many|-
TGTGCCAGCACCAACGGTTACATTCAGTACTTC
CASTNGYIQYF
>TRBV7-8|TRBJ2-7|few|-
TGTGCCAGCAGCTCTATGGATAGTCGGGAGGAGCAGTACTTC
CASSSMDSREEQYF
>TRBV12-3/TRBV12-4|TRBJ2-5|many|-
TGTGCCAGCAGTTTAATGGCGGTAGACTACCAAGAGACCCAGTACTTC
CASSLMAVDYQETQYF
>TRBV14|TRBJ1-5|-|-
TGTGCCAGCAGCCAATCTGGGGCGGGGAATCAGCCCCAGCATTTT
CASSQSGAGNQPQHF
>TRBV28|TRBJ2-7|many|TRBD2
TGTGCCAGCAGCTGGGAGGGTTACGAGCAGTACTTC
CASSWEGYEQYF
>TRBV7-9|TRBJ2-2|-|TRBD2
TGTGCCAGCAGCTTACGGGGGGGGACCACGAACACCGGGGAGCTGTTTTTT
CASSLRGGTTNTGELFF
>TRBV9|TRBJ2-1|-|TRBD2
TGTGCCAGCAGCTTTACTAGCGGGGGCTCCTACAATGAGCAGTTCTTC
CASSFTSGGSYNEQFF
>TRBV27|TRBJ1-1|-|-
TGTGCCAGCAGTTTATCGATTAACGGGGAAGCTTTCTTT
CASSLSINGEAFF
>TRBV2|TRBJ1-4|many|-
TGTGCCAGCAGTGAAAGGCCAGCTAATGAAAAACTGTTTTTT
CASSERPANEKLFF